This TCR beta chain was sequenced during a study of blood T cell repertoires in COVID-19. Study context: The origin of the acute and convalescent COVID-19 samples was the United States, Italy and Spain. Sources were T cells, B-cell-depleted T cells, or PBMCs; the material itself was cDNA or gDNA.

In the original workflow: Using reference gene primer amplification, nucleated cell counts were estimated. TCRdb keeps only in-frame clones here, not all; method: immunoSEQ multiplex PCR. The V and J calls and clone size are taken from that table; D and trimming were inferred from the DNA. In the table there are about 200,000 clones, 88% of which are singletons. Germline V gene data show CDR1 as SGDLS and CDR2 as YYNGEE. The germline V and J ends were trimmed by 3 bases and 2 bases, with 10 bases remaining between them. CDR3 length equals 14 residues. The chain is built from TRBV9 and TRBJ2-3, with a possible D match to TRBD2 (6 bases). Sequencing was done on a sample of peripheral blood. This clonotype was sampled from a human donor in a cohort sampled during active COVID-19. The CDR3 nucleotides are TGTGCCAGCAGCGGGGGACTGCCCACAGATACGCAGTATTTT. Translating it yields CASSGGLPTDTQYF.